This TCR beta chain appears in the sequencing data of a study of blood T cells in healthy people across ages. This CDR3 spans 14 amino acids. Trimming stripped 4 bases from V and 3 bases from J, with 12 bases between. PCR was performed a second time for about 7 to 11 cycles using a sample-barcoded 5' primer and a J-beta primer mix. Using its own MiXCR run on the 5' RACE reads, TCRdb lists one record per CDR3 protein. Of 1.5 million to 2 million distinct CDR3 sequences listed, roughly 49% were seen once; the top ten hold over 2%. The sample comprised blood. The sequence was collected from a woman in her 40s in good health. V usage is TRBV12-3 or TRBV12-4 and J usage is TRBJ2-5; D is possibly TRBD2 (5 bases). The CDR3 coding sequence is TGTGCCAGCAGTTGGTTCGCGGGCGAAGAGACCCAGTACTTC. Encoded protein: CASSWFAGEETQYF.